Given below is one TCR beta chain in context. What it binds is not known. This record comes from a study of CD8+ T cells in alopecia areata. Study at large: In an open-label trial, patients got 5 to 10 mg tofacitinib twice daily. Findings and caveats of the study: The study found that many expanded lesional clones persisted in scalp and blood during tofacitinib. For lesional scalp, especially alopecia totalis/universalis, clonality was higher than in normal scalp. The study found TCR sharing across patients less clear than in mice, possibly for HLA reasons.

Trimming left V 5 bases short and J 1 base short, with 8 bases between. This CDR3 contains 13 residues. Germline assignment: CDR1 MNHEY and CDR2 SMNVEV (reference sequence). Investigators isolated RNA and reverse transcribed it into cDNA to act as the sequencing template. Sequencing used immunoSEQ multiplex PCR; TCRdb keeps in-frame clones, though not all of them. This sample carries more than 90,000 clones, approximately 60% of them seen once, and the ten largest clones take roughly a sixth. Indicated treatment: oral pan-JAK inhibitor, 5-10 mg twice daily. The sample was CD8+ T cells sorted from blood, taken at week 4, from a patient treated with tofacitinib. J is TRBJ1-1 and V is TRBV27; the D gene is possibly TRBD1 (5 bases). The sequence derives from a human donor with alopecia areata. The CDR3 nucleotides read TGTGCCAGCAGTGCGGGGGGGAACACTGAAGCTTTCTTT. Protein: CASSAGGNTEAFF.